The 30 T cell receptor beta chains reported below all come from one sample, sequenced in a study of T cell changes during pregnancy in multiple sclerosis. Sequencing used immunoSEQ multiplex PCR; TCRdb keeps in-frame clones, though not all of them. The sample contains some 30,000 clones, roughly 86% of which appear only once. Sequencing used CD8+ T cells from peripheral blood mononuclear cells, obtained in the second trimester of pregnancy. All receptors derive from a female donor with multiple sclerosis, enrolled in a pregnancy study.

The V gene is TRBV2, the J gene TRBJ2-3, with 9 positions matching TRBD1. Germline CDR1 and CDR2: SNHLY and FYNNEI. The CDR3 spans 14 residues. J gave up 3 bases and V 4 bases, and 2 bases lay outside the gene matches. This CDR3 reads CASSGDRGTDTQYF. The DNA for the CDR3 is TGTGCCAGCAGTGGCGACAGGGGGACAGATACGCAGTATTTT.

This clone was observed a single time. The chain links TRBV7-9 to TRBJ1-1, with D maybe TRBD1 (6 bases). Trimming left V 4 bases short and J 6 bases short, with 21 bases between. CDR1 is SEHNR and CDR2 is FQNEAQ in the germline V gene (reference sequence). The CDR3 consists of 16 residues. Here the CDR3 DNA reads TGTGCCAGCAGCTCCCACGGGGGGGGAGGGGGGCCTGAAGCTTTCTTT. Translation: CASSSHGGGGGPEAFF.

The V gene is TRBV27, the J gene TRBJ2-1; 7 bases align to TRBD1. The CDR3 is 13 amino acids. Germline CDR1 is MNHEY and CDR2 is SMNVEV (reference sequence). The trim removed 6 bases at V and 6 bases at J, leaving 5 bases unmatched. This CDR3 is CASSLGTVNEQFF. The CDR3, as DNA: TGTGCCAGCAGCCTAGGGACAGTCAATGAGCAGTTCTTC.

The J gene is TRBJ1-2, the V gene TRBV7-9; 7 bases line up with TRBD1. The CDR3 is 16 amino acids. J lost 1 base, V lost 0 bases, and 5 bases had no gene match. Germline CDR1 reads SEHNR; CDR2 reads FQNEAQ (reference sequence). The CDR3 DNA reads TGTGCCAGCAGCTTAGCTACGGGGACAGTTAACTATGGCTACACCTTC. It specifies CASSLATGTVNYGYTF.

The CDR3 loop reads CASSDGQYSGANVLTF. In DNA, the CDR3 is TGTGCCAGCAGTGACGGACAGTACTCTGGGGCCAACGTCCTGACTTTC. The chain recombines TRBV28 with TRBJ2-6; perhaps TRBD1 as D (6 bases). The CDR3 extends over 16 amino acids. Trimming removed 5 bases at V and 0 bases at J, with 11 bases between. From germline, CDR1 is MDHEN and CDR2 SYDVKM. The variable domain in full, completed from reference TRBV28 and TRBJ2-6, reads DVKVTQSSRYLVKRTGEKVFLECVQDMDHENMFWYRQDPGLGLRLIYFSYDVKMKEKGDIPEGYSVSREKKERFSLILESASTNQTSMYLCASSDGQYSGANVLTFGAGSRLTVL.

The chain joins TRBV6-1 to TRBJ1-5; 8 bases line up with TRBD1. The CDR3 contains 15 residues. Unmatched junction bases numbered 6, after V lost 5 bases and J lost 3 bases. Germline loops: CDR1 MNHNS, CDR2 SASEGT. CDR3 loop: CASSLDRAHNQPQHF. CDR3 DNA: TGTGCCAGCAGTTTGGACAGGGCCCACAATCAGCCCCAGCATTTT.

The V gene is TRBV7-9, the J gene TRBJ1-4, with D hard to call. CDR1 is SEHNR and CDR2 is FQNEAQ in the germline V gene (reference sequence). The CDR3 consists of 16 residues. V lost 3 bases to trimming and J lost 0 bases, with 11 bases between them. CDR3 bases: TGTGCCAGCAGCTTGGCTCTCGCCCCAACTAATGAAAAACTGTTTTTT. Its protein product is CASSLALAPTNEKLFF.

By sample fraction, this clone is medium-sized. J is TRBJ2-1 and V is TRBV9; D is ambiguous. Germline CDR1 and CDR2: SGDLS and YYNGEE. This CDR3 region has 11 residues. Trimming shortened V by 4 bases and J by 7 bases, and 6 bases separated the two germline ends. The CDR3 DNA reads as TGTGCCAGCAGCTCCCCTAATGAGCAGTTCTTC. Protein sequence: CASSSPNEQFF.

The gene calls are TRBV6-4 and TRBJ2-6; possible D gene TRBD1, 6 bases. V lost 5 bases, J lost 0 bases, and 8 bases lay in between. Germline V lookup: CDR1 MRHNA, CDR2 SNTAGT. CDR3 length: 15 amino acids. The CDR3 DNA reads as TGTGCCAGCAGTCTGGACAGCTCTGGGGCCAACGTCCTGACTTTC. It translates to CASSLDSSGANVLTF.

This chain joins TRBV10-3 and TRBJ1-1; D is unresolved. There are 15 residues in the CDR3. The germline gives CDR1 ENHRY, CDR2 SYGVKD. V lost 2 bases and J 0 bases, leaving 10 bases between the germline ends. This chain's CDR3 is CAISEPTDLNTEAFF. CDR3 nucleotides: TGTGCCATCAGTGAGCCTACAGATTTGAACACTGAAGCTTTCTTT.

The V gene is TRBV11-2, the J gene TRBJ2-7; 13 nucleotides line up with TRBD2. Germline values: CDR1 SGHAT, CDR2 FQNNGV. Germline trimming cut 3 bases from V and 5 bases from J; bases unmatched to any gene: 10. The CDR3 is 17 amino acids. The CDR3 DNA sequence: TGTGCCAGCAGCTTGGGACTAGCGGGGTGGGGCGGTAACGAGCAGTACTTC. Translation: CASSLGLAGWGGNEQYF. Filled out from reference TRBV11-2 and TRBJ2-7, the complete variable domain reads EAGVAQSPRYKIIEKRQSVAFWCNPISGHATLYWYQQILGQGPKLLIQFQNNGVVDDSQLPKDRFSAERLKGVDSTLKIQPAKLEDSAVYLCASSLGLAGWGGNEQYFGPGTRLTVT.

This clone was picked up a small number of times. This sequence joins TRBV14 and TRBJ2-1; 7 nucleotides line up with TRBD2. V dropped 1 base and J dropped 4; count of bases not matched to a gene: 4. The CDR3 contains 15 residues. Germline V gene data show CDR1 as SGHDN and CDR2 as FVKESK. The CDR3 DNA follows: TGTGCCAGCAGCCAAGGGGGGGGAGTATACAATGAGCAGTTCTTC. This translates into CASSQGGGVYNEQFF.

The genes are TRBV7-9 and TRBJ2-7, with 7 nucleotides matching TRBD2. V lost 0 bases to trimming and J lost 0 bases; unmatched junction nucleotides: 2. Germline V gene sequence: CDR1 SEHNR, CDR2 FQNEAQ (reference sequence). CDR3 length: 15 amino acids. This CDR3 is CASSLAGGFSYEQYF. For the CDR3, the DNA is TGTGCCAGCAGCTTAGCGGGGGGGTTCTCCTACGAGCAGTACTTC.

The gene calls are TRBV14 and TRBJ2-7, with 8 positions matching TRBD1. The CDR3 contains 16 residues. The trim removed 4 bases at V and 0 bases at J, leaving 8 bases unmatched. CDR1 is SGHDN and CDR2 is FVKESK in the germline V gene. This chain's CDR3 is CASSLRQGKSSYEQYF. CDR3 in DNA: TGTGCCAGCAGCCTCAGACAGGGGAAGAGCTCCTACGAGCAGTACTTC. Full variable domain (missing parts from reference TRBV14 and TRBJ2-7): EAGVTQFPSHSVIEKGQTVTLRCDPISGHDNLYWYRRVMGKEIKFLLHFVKESKQDESGMPNNRFLAERTGGTYSTLKVQPAELEDSGVYFCASSLRQGKSSYEQYFGPGTRLTVT.

This CDR3 is CASSVRGARNTEAFF. The CDR3 bases are TGTGCCAGCAGTGTTCGTGGGGCGCGGAACACTGAAGCTTTCTTT. The chain carries TRBV2 and TRBJ1-1, with TRBD1 as a possible D gene (5 bases). From germline, CDR1 is SNHLY and CDR2 FYNNEI. This CDR3 is 15 amino acids long. V lost 4 bases to trimming and J lost 1 base, with 13 bases between them.

On this clone: The same CDR3 is also encoded by other DNA sequences in this sample. This chain uses TRBV28 with TRBJ2-7; a possible D gene is TRBD2 (5 bases). There are 12 residues in the CDR3. V lost 3 bases, J lost 2 bases, and 5 bases lay in between. Per the germline V gene, CDR1 is MDHEN and CDR2 is SYDVKM. CDR3 in amino acids: CASSLRAYEQYF. CDR3 in DNA: TGTGCCAGCAGTTTGAGGGCCTACGAGCAGTACTTC.

The chain employs TRBV19 and TRBJ1-6, with no clear D. The CDR3 has 15 residues. The germline V gene encodes CDR1 LNHDA and CDR2 SQIVND (reference sequence). The ends were cut back, 4 bases at V and 0 bases at J, with 7 bases in the middle. The CDR3 region is CASSTRSSYNSPLHF. DNA of the CDR3: TGTGCCAGTAGTACGCGGAGCTCCTATAATTCACCCCTCCACTTT.

The DNA of the CDR3 is TGTGCCAGCAGCGTAGAAGGGGATGACTATGGCTACACCTTC. Translated: CASSVEGDDYGYTF. The V and J genes are TRBV9 and TRBJ1-2; weak D call: TRBD1 (5 bases). The CDR3 length is 14 residues. Germline CDR1 and CDR2: SGDLS and YYNGEE. Deletions cut 0 bases from V and 3 bases from J, with 9 bases between.

This chain uses TRBV2 with TRBJ2-2; D is possibly TRBD2 (6 bases). Germline-derived CDR1 and CDR2 are SNHLY and FYNNEI. CDR3 length equals 11 residues. V dropped 7 bases and J dropped 8 bases, with 8 bases sitting between them. In DNA, the CDR3 is TGTGCCAGCACTGGAGGGGGGGAGCTGTTTTTT. Residues: CASTGGGELFF.

This chain joins TRBV5-1 and TRBJ1-2; D remains unclear. With 3 bases removed from V and 2 bases from J, the gap between germline ends came to 8 bases. The CDR3 covers 13 residues. Germline CDR1 reads SGHRS; CDR2 reads YFSETQ. For the CDR3, the DNA is TGCGCCAGCAGCTACGAGGAGAACTATGGCTACACCTTC. Encoded protein: CASSYEENYGYTF.

The chain combines TRBV29-1 with TRBJ2-3; D ambiguous. CDR1 and CDR2 from the germline V gene are SQVTM and ANQGSEA. Trimming left V 7 bases short and J 5 bases short, with 7 bases between. This CDR3 is 10 amino acids long. This CDR3 is CSALGDTQYF. In DNA, the CDR3 is TGCAGCGCCCTCGGAGATACGCAGTATTTT.

This chain connects TRBV19 to TRBJ1-1; D uncertain. Germline V gene data show CDR1 as LNHDA and CDR2 as SQIVND (reference sequence). The length of the CDR3 is 12 residues. V was clipped by 7 bases and J by 7 bases, with 13 bases between them. CDR3 loop: CASISDLVEAFF. The CDR3 DNA sequence: TGTGCCAGTATTTCCGATCTAGTTGAAGCTTTCTTT.

This sequence joins TRBV7-9 and TRBJ1-2; a weak D match, TRBD1 (6 bases). The CDR3 sequence is 15 residues long. Germline V gives CDR1 SEHNR, CDR2 FQNEAQ (reference sequence). V lost 2 bases, J lost 4 bases, and 14 bases lay in between. The CDR3 bases are TGTGCCAGCAGCTTACCAGGGGCCGAGTTCTATGGCTACACCTTC. Translating it yields CASSLPGAEFYGYTF.

The chain's CDR3 is CASSARGARTEAFF. The DNA of the CDR3 is TGCGCCAGCAGCGCGCGCGGGGCGAGGACTGAAGCTTTCTTT. The gene calls are TRBV5-1 and TRBJ1-1; a possible D gene is TRBD1 (5 bases). The length of the CDR3 is 14 residues. With 4 bases removed from V and 5 bases from J, the gap between germline ends came to 15 bases. Per the germline V gene, CDR1 is SGHRS and CDR2 is YFSETQ.

V is TRBV4-2 and J is TRBJ2-3; the D gene is possibly TRBD2 (6 bases). The CDR3 extends over 14 amino acids. The germline V gene has CDR1 LGHNA and CDR2 YNFKEQ. V was cut by 4 bases and J by 5 bases, with 13 bases left in between. Here the CDR3 DNA reads TGTGCCAGCAGCCCAAATTTGGGGGGAGATACGCAGTATTTT. Its translation is CASSPNLGGDTQYF.

This clone was found once. J is TRBJ1-1 and V is TRBV6-1; possible D gene TRBD1, 5 bases. Trimming removed 5 bases from V and 9 bases from J, with 13 bases in between. Germline CDR1 reads MNHNS; CDR2 reads SASEGT. The CDR3 sequence is 12 residues long. The CDR3 DNA follows: TGTGCCAGCAGTTTGGGACTAAGCAAAGCTTTCTTT. This encodes CASSLGLSKAFF.

The V call is TRBV6-5, the J call TRBJ2-5, with 8 bases aligning to TRBD2. The V gene's germline CDR1 is MNHEY and CDR2 SVGAGI. V was pared by 6 bases and J by 5 bases, with 11 bases of the junction left unmatched. The CDR3 has 15 residues. The CDR3 sequence is CASRTGTIAGETQYF. CDR3 nucleotide sequence: TGTGCCAGCAGAACCGGGACTATAGCGGGGGAGACCCAGTACTTC.

The chain recombines TRBV6-4 with TRBJ1-2; possible D gene TRBD1, 5 bases. The CDR3 covers 13 residues. Germline CDR1 and CDR2: MRHNA and SNTAGT. Trimming removed 6 bases from V and 4 bases from J, with 12 bases in between. CDR3 amino acids: CASRGTGSYGYTF. The DNA for the CDR3 is TGTGCCAGCAGAGGGACCGGGAGCTATGGCTACACCTTC.

The chain joins TRBV5-1 to TRBJ2-7; TRBD1 aligns across 9 bases. Germline V lookup: CDR1 SGHRS, CDR2 YFSETQ. CDR3 length equals 14 residues. The trim removed 8 bases at V and 4 bases at J, leaving 10 bases unmatched. The CDR3: CASSGDRAGYEQYF. The CDR3 DNA follows: TGCGCCAGTAGTGGGGACAGGGCGGGATACGAGCAGTACTTC.

Within the sample, this clone is medium-sized. The chain recombines TRBV29-1 with TRBJ2-3, with 7 bases matching TRBD2. The CDR3 has 14 amino acids. Germline CDR1 reads SQVTM; CDR2 reads ANQGSEA. The V gene end was trimmed by 6 bases and the J gene end by 4 bases; junction bases not matched to a gene: 10. This chain's CDR3 is CSVGRGVEADTQYF. CDR3 in DNA: TGCAGCGTGGGCCGGGGGGTCGAGGCAGATACGCAGTATTTT.